This paragraph reports one TCR beta chain. CDR1 and CDR2 (germline): KGHSH, LQKENI. This CDR3 is built from 14 residues. V was pared by 5 bases and J by 6 bases, with 14 bases between. Original data processing: Researchers report that nucleated cell counts were estimated from reference gene primer amplification. The assay was immunoSEQ multiplex PCR, and TCRdb's table has in-frame clones only and misses some. The V and J calls and clone size were taken over from that table, and D and trimming were inferred from the DNA. The sample has over 95,000 clones, about 88% seen once. This specimen comes from a study of blood T cell repertoires in COVID-19. Study-wide background: Donors in the United States, Italy and Spain gave samples during acute or convalescent COVID-19. PBMCs, B-cell-depleted T cells, or T cells provided the cDNA or gDNA that made up the material.

Sequences were obtained from peripheral blood. The receptor was isolated from a woman in her seventies who had recovered from COVID-19. The chain has TRBV18 and TRBJ1-5; D might be TRBD1 (6 bases). As DNA, the CDR3 is TGTGCCAGCTCAACAAACAGGGTTGGTCAGCCCCAGCATTTT. Its translation: CASSTNRVGQPQHF.